A single sample gave rise to the 17 T cell receptor beta chains below, sequenced in a study of cytomegalovirus exposure and HLA in healthy donors. PCR used 60 Vbeta primers and 13 Jbeta primers. Profiled with immunoSEQ multiplex PCR; TCRdb holds only in-frame clones, not every one. Among approximately 210,000 clones listed, 75% to 90% were seen once. What was sequenced was PBMCs. The receptors originated from a man aged 25 to 40 in good health and CMV-seronegative.

The rearrangement links TRBV28 to TRBJ2-2, with D uncertain. The V gene's germline CDR1 is MDHEN and CDR2 SYDVKM. The V end lost 10 bases, the J end lost 0 bases, and 6 bases lay between the germline ends. The CDR3 is made up of 12 amino acids. CDR3 sequence reads: CATQSNTGELFF. Written as DNA, the CDR3 is TGTGCCACGCAGTCGAACACCGGGGAGCTGTTTTTT.

Notes on this clone: At one end the junction does not follow the germline gene, possibly because of a read error. The V call is TRBV7-9, the J call TRBJ2-2; the D gene is possibly TRBD2 (5 bases). This CDR3 has 13 residues. Germline V gives CDR1 SEHNR, CDR2 FQNEAQ (reference sequence). CDR3 loop: CSSSFEGTGELFF. CDR3 DNA: TGTTCCAGCAGCTTCGAGGGCACCGGGGAGCTGTTTTTT.

This chain joins TRBV30 and TRBJ2-5, with TRBD2 matching 7 bases. Germline values: CDR1 GTSNPN, CDR2 SVGIG (reference sequence). The CDR3 runs to 15 residues. The trim removed 2 bases at V and 5 bases at J, leaving 11 bases unmatched. The CDR3 loop is CAWSSPRFGRETQYF. The CDR3 coding sequence is TGTGCCTGGAGTTCGCCCCGATTCGGGAGGGAGACCCAGTACTTC.

This clone was observed a single time. CDR3 region: CASSLGPTNEQFF. Written as DNA, the CDR3 is TGTGCCAGCAGCTTAGGGCCCACCAATGAGCAGTTCTTC. The chain employs TRBV11-2 and TRBJ2-1; D not resolved. Germline values: CDR1 SGHAT, CDR2 FQNNGV. The CDR3 length is 13 residues. V shed 1 base and J shed 6 bases, with 7 bases lying between them.

J is TRBJ2-3 and V is TRBV18; TRBD2 matches at 11 bases. The germline gives CDR1 KGHSH, CDR2 LQKENI. J lost 2 bases, V lost 1 base, and 8 bases had no gene match. The CDR3 is 18 amino acids. CDR3 sequence (DNA): TGTGCCAGCTCACCACGTGCTAGCGGGGGGCAAACCACAGATACGCAGTATTTT. Residues: CASSPRASGGQTTDTQYF.

This chain uses TRBV25-1 with TRBJ2-1; D might be TRBD2 (6 bases). From germline, CDR1 is MGHDK and CDR2 SYGVNS. The CDR3 extends over 13 amino acids. The ends were cut back, 5 bases at V and 6 bases at J, with 11 bases in the middle. Here the CDR3 reads CASSTGVRNEQFF. In DNA form, the CDR3 reads TGTGCCAGCAGTACGGGGGTACGCAATGAGCAGTTCTTC.

This rearrangement joins TRBV29-1 to TRBJ2-1, with TRBD2 matching over 13 bases. J gave up 4 bases and V 7 bases, and 13 bases lay outside the gene matches. Germline assignment: CDR1 SQVTM and CDR2 ANQGSEA. This CDR3 contains 17 residues. CDR3 sequence reads: CSARGTSGVGGYNEQFF. DNA of the CDR3: TGCAGCGCACGGGGGACTAGCGGGGTTGGTGGGTACAATGAGCAGTTCTTC.

The chain carries TRBV29-1 and TRBJ2-5; 7 bases match TRBD1. The length of the CDR3 is 12 residues. V was clipped by 7 bases and J by 6 bases; unmatched bases: 8. Looked up from germline, CDR1 is SQVTM and CDR2 is ANQGSEA. CDR3 in DNA: TGCAGCGGGGGACAGAACCCACAGACCCAGTACTTC. Its protein is CSGGQNPQTQYF.

The V gene is TRBV28, the J gene TRBJ2-7, with 7 bases that match TRBD1. The germline V gene has CDR1 MDHEN and CDR2 SYDVKM. The J segment lost 0 bases and the V segment lost 8 bases, leaving 7 bases of the junction unmatched. This CDR3 contains 14 residues. The CDR3 spells CASGRQGSSYEQYF. Here the CDR3 DNA reads TGTGCCAGCGGGAGACAGGGTAGCTCCTACGAGCAGTACTTC.

This clone is a singleton in its sample. V gene TRBV5-4 combines with J gene TRBJ1-5, with unresolved D. Between the trimmed V and J ends, which lost 6 bases and 5 bases, there was a span of 18 bases. Per germline, CDR1 SGHNT and CDR2 YYREEE (reference sequence). The CDR3 loop spans 15 amino acids. CDR3 nucleotide sequence: TGTGCCAGCACCCCCCGTATGAGGATAGATCAGCCCCAGCATTTT. This encodes CASTPRMRIDQPQHF.

V usage is TRBV10-3 and J usage is TRBJ1-1, with D possibly matching TRBD1 (5 bases). The CDR3 has 14 residues. Germline V gives CDR1 ENHRY, CDR2 SYGVKD. V was pared by 3 bases and J by 1 base, with 9 bases between. The CDR3 loop is CAISDQGPNTEAFF. The CDR3 coding sequence is TGTGCCATCAGTGACCAGGGCCCGAACACTGAAGCTTTCTTT.

The gene calls are TRBV5-5 and TRBJ1-1, with 10 bases identical to TRBD1. CDR3 length: 13 residues. CDR1 is SGHKS and CDR2 is YYEKEE in the germline V gene (reference sequence). V was clipped by 4 bases and J by 6 bases; unmatched bases: 3. CDR3 DNA sequence: TGTGCCAGCAGCGGGACAGGGGTTCCTGAAGCTTTCTTT. Encoded protein: CASSGTGVPEAFF.

A remark on this clone: Compared with germline, one end of the junction differs, possibly owing to a read error. The gene calls are TRBV7-9 and TRBJ2-1, with 7 bases fitting TRBD2. This CDR3 has 15 residues. Germline assignment: CDR1 SEHNR and CDR2 FQNEAQ (reference sequence). The CDR3 DNA reads TGTTCCAGCAGCTTGGGGGGGAACGCCGGAGCGGAGCAGTTCTTC. This sequence encodes CSSSLGGNAGAEQFF.

The chain has TRBV28 and TRBJ2-1, with TRBD2 identical over 7 bases. Per germline, CDR1 MDHEN and CDR2 SYDVKM. The length of the CDR3 is 15 residues. V shed 7 bases and J 4 bases; nucleotides not matched to a gene: 10. CDR3 sequence reads: CASNLGLDAYNEQFF. The CDR3 bases are TGTGCCAGCAATCTCGGACTAGATGCTTACAATGAGCAGTTCTTC.

The J gene is TRBJ2-5, the V gene TRBV29-1, with 13 bases matching TRBD2. This CDR3 is 16 amino acids long. Germline V lookup: CDR1 SQVTM, CDR2 ANQGSEA. After removal of 1 base from V and 5 bases from J, the junction contained 7 bases not matched to a gene. CDR3 amino acids: CSVEGTSGSPRETQYF. The CDR3 DNA reads TGCAGCGTTGAAGGGACTAGCGGGAGCCCCCGGGAGACCCAGTACTTC.

V usage is TRBV27 and J usage is TRBJ1-1; maybe TRBD1 (5 bases). This CDR3 is built from 15 residues. V was shortened by 3 bases and J by 4 bases, with 15 bases between the two germline ends. CDR1 and CDR2 from the germline V gene are MNHEY and SMNVEV (reference sequence). The CDR3 bases are TGTGCCAGCAGTTTCAGGGCCCAGCAGAGCACTGAAGCTTTCTTT. Protein sequence: CASSFRAQQSTEAFF.

The rearrangement joins TRBV4-2 to TRBJ2-1; 7 nucleotides align to TRBD2. The CDR3 runs 15 residues. After removal of 3 bases from V and 1 base from J, the junction contained 3 bases not matched to a gene. Germline V gene lookup returns CDR1 LGHNA and CDR2 YNFKEQ. CDR3: CASSHLAESYNEQFF. In DNA form, the CDR3 reads TGTGCCAGCAGCCATCTAGCGGAGTCCTACAATGAGCAGTTCTTC.